Detailed here is one T cell receptor beta chain. Its antigen is not identified. This CDR3 is built from 10 residues. CDR1 is DFQATT, CDR2 SNEGSKA, per germline (reference sequence). Clones were sequenced by immunoSEQ multiplex PCR, and TCRdb holds only the in-frame ones, with some missing. The sample lists approximately 46,000 clones, roughly 93% occurring once. These data come from a study of cytomegalovirus exposure and HLA in healthy donors. Study outcomes and limitations: Most observed TCR sequences were rare, whereas some public TCRs were detected in many donors. The finding came from a later analysis; first-cohort TCR clusters tended to co-occur in the roughly 120 validation repertoires.

This receptor was taken from a woman in her late teens or twenties in good health and CMV-seronegative. The V call is TRBV20-1, the J call TRBJ1-2, with D maybe TRBD1 (5 bases). Sequenced: PBMCs. CDR3: CSAGPNGYTF. The CDR3 DNA is TGCAGCGCGGGGCCAAATGGCTACACCTTC.